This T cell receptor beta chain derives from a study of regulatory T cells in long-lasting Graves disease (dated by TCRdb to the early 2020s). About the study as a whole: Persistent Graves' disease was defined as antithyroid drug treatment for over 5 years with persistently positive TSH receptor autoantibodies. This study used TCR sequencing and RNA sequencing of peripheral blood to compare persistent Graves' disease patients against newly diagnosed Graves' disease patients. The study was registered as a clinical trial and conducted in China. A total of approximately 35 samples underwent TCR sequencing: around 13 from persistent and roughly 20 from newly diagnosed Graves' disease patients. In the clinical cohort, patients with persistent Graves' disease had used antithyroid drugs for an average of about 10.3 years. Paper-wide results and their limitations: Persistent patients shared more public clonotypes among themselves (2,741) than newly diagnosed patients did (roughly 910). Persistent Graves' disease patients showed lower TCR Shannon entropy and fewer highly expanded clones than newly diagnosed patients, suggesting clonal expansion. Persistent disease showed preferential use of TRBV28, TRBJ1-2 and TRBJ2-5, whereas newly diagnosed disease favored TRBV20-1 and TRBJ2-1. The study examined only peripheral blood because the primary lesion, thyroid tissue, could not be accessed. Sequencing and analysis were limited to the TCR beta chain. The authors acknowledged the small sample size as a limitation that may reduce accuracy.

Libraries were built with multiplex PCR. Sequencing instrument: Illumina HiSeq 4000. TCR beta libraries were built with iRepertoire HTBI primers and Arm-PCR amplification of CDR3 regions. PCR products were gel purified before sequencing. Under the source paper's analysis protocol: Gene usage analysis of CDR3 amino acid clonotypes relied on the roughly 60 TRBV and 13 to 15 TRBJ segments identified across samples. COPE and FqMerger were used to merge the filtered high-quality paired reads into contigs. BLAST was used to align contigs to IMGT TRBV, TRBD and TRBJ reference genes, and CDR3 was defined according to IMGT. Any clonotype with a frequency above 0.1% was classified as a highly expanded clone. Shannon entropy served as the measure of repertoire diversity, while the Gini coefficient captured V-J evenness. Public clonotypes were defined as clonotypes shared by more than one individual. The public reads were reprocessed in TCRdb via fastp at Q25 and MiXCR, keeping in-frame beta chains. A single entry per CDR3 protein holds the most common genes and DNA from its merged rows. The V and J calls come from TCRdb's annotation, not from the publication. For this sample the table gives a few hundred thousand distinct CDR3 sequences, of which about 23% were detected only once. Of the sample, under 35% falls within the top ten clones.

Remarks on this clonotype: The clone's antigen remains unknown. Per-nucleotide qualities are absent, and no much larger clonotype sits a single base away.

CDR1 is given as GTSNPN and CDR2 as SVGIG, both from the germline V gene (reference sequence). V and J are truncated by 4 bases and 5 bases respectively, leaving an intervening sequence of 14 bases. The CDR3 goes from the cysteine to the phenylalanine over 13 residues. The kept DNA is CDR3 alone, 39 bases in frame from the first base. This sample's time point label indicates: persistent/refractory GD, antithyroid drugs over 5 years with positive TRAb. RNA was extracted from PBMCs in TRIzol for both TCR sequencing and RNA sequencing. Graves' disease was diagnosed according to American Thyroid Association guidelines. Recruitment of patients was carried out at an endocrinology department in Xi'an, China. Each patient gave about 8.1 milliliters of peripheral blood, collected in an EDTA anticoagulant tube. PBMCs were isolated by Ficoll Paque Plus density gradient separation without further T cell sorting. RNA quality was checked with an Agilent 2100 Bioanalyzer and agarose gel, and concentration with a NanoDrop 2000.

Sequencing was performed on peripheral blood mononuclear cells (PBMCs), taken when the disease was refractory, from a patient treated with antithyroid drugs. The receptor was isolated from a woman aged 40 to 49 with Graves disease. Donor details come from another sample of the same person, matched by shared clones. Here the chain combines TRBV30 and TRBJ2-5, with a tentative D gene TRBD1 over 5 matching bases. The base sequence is TGTGCCTGGACCTTAGGGGTTTGGGAGACCCAGTACTTC. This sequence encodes CAWTLGVWETQYF.